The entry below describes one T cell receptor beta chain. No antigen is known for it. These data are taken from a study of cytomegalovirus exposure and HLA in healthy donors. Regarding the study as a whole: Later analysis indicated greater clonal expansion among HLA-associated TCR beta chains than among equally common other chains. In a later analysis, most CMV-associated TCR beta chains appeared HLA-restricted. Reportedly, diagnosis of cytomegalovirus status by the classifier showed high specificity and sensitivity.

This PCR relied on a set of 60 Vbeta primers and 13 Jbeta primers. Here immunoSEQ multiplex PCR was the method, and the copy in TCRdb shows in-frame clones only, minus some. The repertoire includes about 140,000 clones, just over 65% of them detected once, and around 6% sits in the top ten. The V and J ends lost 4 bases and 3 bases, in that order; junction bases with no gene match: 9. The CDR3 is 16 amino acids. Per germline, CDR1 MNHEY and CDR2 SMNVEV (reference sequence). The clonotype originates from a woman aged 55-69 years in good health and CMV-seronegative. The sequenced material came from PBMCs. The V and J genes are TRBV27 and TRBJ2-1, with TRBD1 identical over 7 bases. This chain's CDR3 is CASSSLPGQSYNEQFF. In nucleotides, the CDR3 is TGTGCCAGCAGTTCCCTTCCGGGACAGAGCTACAATGAGCAGTTCTTC.